The sequence of this TCR beta chain was determined in a study of shared clonotypes between healthy human individuals. As originally analysed: ImmunoSEQ output held junction-only sequences without quality scores, so filtering differed. TCRdb's table, derived via immunoSEQ multiplex PCR, lists solely in-frame clones and lacks some. Clonal size and the V and J genes are those of that table, whereas D and trimming came from the DNA. In the table there are about a million clones, about 70% of which are singletons. The CDR3 runs 18 residues. V shed 0 bases, J shed 0 bases, and the junction held 10 bases outside the gene matches. Germline CDR1 is SGHRS and CDR2 is YFSETQ.

The chain has TRBV5-1 and TRBJ2-7; 9 bases align to TRBD2. The sequenced sample consisted of memory CD4+ T cells sorted from blood. Subset defined: CD45RA-negative fraction. This receptor was taken from a man between 18 and 35 years old in good health. CDR3 nucleotide sequence: TGCGCCAGCAGCTTGGTGGCTAGCGGGGCCAGCGACTCCTACGAGCAGTACTTC. Amino acids: CASSLVASGASDSYEQYF.